The next 18 T cell receptor beta chains were all read from a single sample in a study of monozygotic twins with cystic fibrosis (dated by TCRdb to the early 2020s). The library was obtained by the immunoSEQ multiplex PCR assay. This immuneACCESS table, as held by TCRdb, lists in-frame sequences with V and J called but not all clones. Of the missing ones, under half trace to an unresolved V gene in checked studies; the others have no known cause. Present in this sample are approximately 28,000 clones, around four fifths of which were seen just once. The ten largest clonotypes hold 0.85% to 0.95% of the sample. Sequencing used blood. These receptors originate from a girl between 2 and 10 years old with cystic fibrosis.

V and J are TRBV6-1 and TRBJ2-7; D possibly uses TRBD1 or TRBD2 (6 bases each). The CDR3 loop spans 17 amino acids. From germline, CDR1 is MNHNS and CDR2 SASEGT. Trimming removed 3 bases from V and 4 bases from J, with 22 bases in between. The CDR3 bases are TGTGCCAGCAGTGACCAGTTTCGGGGGCTAAGAATGTACGAGCAGTACTTC. Translated: CASSDQFRGLRMYEQYF.

This clone was counted a single time. The J gene is TRBJ1-1, the V gene TRBV15, with D perhaps TRBD1 (5 bases). This CDR3 is 15 amino acids long. Trimming stripped 0 bases from V and 4 bases from J, with 12 bases between. CDR1 and CDR2 from the germline V gene are LNHNV and YYDKDF (reference sequence). The CDR3 DNA sequence: TGTGCCACCAGCAGAGATAGGCAGGGACGCACTGAAGCTTTCTTT. Translating it yields CATSRDRQGRTEAFF.

This clone was detected once. V is TRBV5-1 and J is TRBJ2-1; 8 nucleotides match TRBD2. The V gene end was trimmed by 7 bases and the J gene end by 6 bases; junction bases not matched to a gene: 9. There are 14 residues in the CDR3. Germline CDR1 is SGHRS and CDR2 is YFSETQ. The CDR3 coding sequence is TGCGCCAGCTTCGCCGGGACTAGGGGCAATGAGCAGTTCTTC. Translation: CASFAGTRGNEQFF.

This chain joins TRBV7-9 and TRBJ2-7, with TRBD1 matching 7 bases. The CDR3 covers 14 residues. Germline values: CDR1 SEHNR, CDR2 FQNEAQ (reference sequence). V was clipped by 6 bases and J by 1 base; unmatched bases: 6. The DNA for the CDR3 is TGTGCCAGCAGACCCGGGACAGCGTCCTACGAGCAGTACTTC. This sequence encodes CASRPGTASYEQYF.

This sequence joins TRBV7-2 and TRBJ2-1; no definite D call. V was trimmed by 7 bases and J by 0 bases, leaving 16 bases between them. Germline-derived CDR1 and CDR2 are SGHTA and FQGNSA. The CDR3 is made up of 16 amino acids. The CDR3 region is CASIASPASSYNEQFF. The CDR3 nucleotides are TGTGCCAGCATCGCATCCCCCGCGAGCTCCTACAATGAGCAGTTCTTC.

The rearrangement joins TRBV29-1 to TRBJ1-2; 8 nucleotides match TRBD1. CDR3 length equals 13 residues. Trimming took 2 bases from V and 4 from J; bases not matched to a gene: 3. In germline, CDR1 is SQVTM, CDR2 ANQGSEA. The CDR3 reads CSVEQGAGYGYTF. The CDR3 bases are TGCAGCGTTGAACAGGGGGCCGGCTATGGCTACACCTTC.

The sample holds a few counts of this clone. The V and J genes are TRBV10-1 and TRBJ1-1; D is uncertain. Trimming shortened V by 3 bases and J by 9 bases, and 11 bases separated the two germline ends. The germline V gene has CDR1 WNHNN and CDR2 SYGVQD (reference sequence). The CDR3 contains 12 residues. The CDR3 here is CASSDMSRKAFF. The CDR3 DNA reads TGCGCCAGCAGTGATATGAGCCGGAAAGCTTTCTTT.

The chain employs TRBV19 and TRBJ2-1; TRBD2 matches 11 bases. Germline trimming cut 5 bases from V and 9 bases from J; bases unmatched to any gene: 18. Germline CDR1 is LNHDA and CDR2 is SQIVND (reference sequence). The length of the CDR3 is 18 residues. The CDR3 coding sequence is TGTGCCAGTAGTTGGCTAGCGGGAGGATCGGGGCTAGGTGGTGAGCAGTTCTTC. The encoded protein is CASSWLAGGSGLGGEQFF.

This chain uses TRBV5-6 with TRBJ2-7; D unclear. The CDR3 has 13 residues. V lost 0 bases and J lost 2, with 6 bases in between. CDR1 is SGHDT, CDR2 YYEEEE, per germline. The CDR3 nucleotides read TGTGCCAGCAGCTTGGGGAACCCCTACGAGCAGTACTTC. Translation gives CASSLGNPYEQYF.

This clone was picked up a small number of times. The rearrangement uses TRBV28 and TRBJ2-7; no definite D call. V lost 6 bases and J 3 bases, leaving 6 bases between the germline ends. The germline gives CDR1 MDHEN, CDR2 SYDVKM. The CDR3 has 11 residues. The CDR3 here is CASRESYEQYF. In DNA, the CDR3 is TGTGCCAGCAGAGAAAGCTACGAGCAGTACTTC.

The chain recombines TRBV5-4 with TRBJ2-3; 9 bases fit TRBD2. The CDR3 contains 17 residues. V lost 4 bases, J lost 0 bases, and 9 bases stayed unmatched. Germline values: CDR1 SGHNT, CDR2 YYREEE (reference sequence). CDR3 sequence: CASSPKTSGASTDTQYF. In DNA form, the CDR3 reads TGTGCCAGCAGCCCTAAGACTAGCGGAGCTAGCACAGATACGCAGTATTTT.

The chain couples TRBV5-6 to TRBJ2-2; D is uncertain. Trimming shortened V by 0 bases and J by 2 bases, and 5 bases separated the two germline ends. Germline V lookup: CDR1 SGHDT, CDR2 YYEEEE. This CDR3 has 14 amino acids. CDR3 sequence (DNA): TGTGCCAGCAGCTTGGGACCAAACACCGGGGAGCTGTTTTTT. Translated, it gives CASSLGPNTGELFF. The variable domain in full, completed from reference TRBV5-6 and TRBJ2-2, reads DAGVTQSPTHLIKTRGQQVTLRCSPKSGHDTVSWYQQALGQGPQFIFQYYEEEERQRGNFPDRFSGHQFPNYSSELNVNALLLGDSALYLCASSLGPNTGELFFGEGSRLTVL.

J is TRBJ2-1 and V is TRBV28; 8 bases are shared with TRBD2. This CDR3 is built from 15 residues. J lost 6 bases, V lost 6 bases, and 10 bases had no gene match. The germline V gene has CDR1 MDHEN and CDR2 SYDVKM. The CDR3 DNA reads TGTGCCAGCAGCATTCCGGGACTAGTATTCAATGAGCAGTTCTTC. Translation: CASSIPGLVFNEQFF.

The rearrangement links TRBV7-2 to TRBJ2-7; the D is unclear. Trimming stripped 1 base from V and 2 bases from J, with 6 bases between. The CDR3 runs to 13 residues. CDR1 and CDR2 (germline): SGHTA, FQGNSA. CDR3: CASSLGWPYEQYF. CDR3 sequence (DNA): TGTGCCAGCAGCTTAGGGTGGCCCTACGAGCAGTACTTC.

This clone showed up just once. V and J are TRBV10-3 and TRBJ2-3; D is unclear. The V gene's germline CDR1 is ENHRY and CDR2 SYGVKD. V was cut by 6 bases and J by 4 bases, with 11 bases left in between. This CDR3 region has 13 residues. CDR3 residues: CAIRPKDADTQYF. CDR3 nucleotides: TGTGCCATCAGACCCAAGGACGCAGATACGCAGTATTTT.

The chain carries TRBV7-6 and TRBJ1-1; 8 bases map to TRBD1. The CDR3 sequence is 13 residues long. Germline V gene data show CDR1 as SGHVS and CDR2 as FNYEAQ. The J segment lost 5 bases and the V segment lost 5 bases, leaving 4 bases of the junction unmatched. CDR3 nucleotide sequence: TGTGCCAGCAGCCTGACAGGGGTGACTGAAGCTTTCTTT. Protein: CASSLTGVTEAFF.

This chain joins TRBV9 and TRBJ1-1; D is undetermined. Trimming pared 1 base from V and 2 bases from J, leaving 12 bases between. The CDR3 sequence is 15 residues long. Germline loops: CDR1 SGDLS, CDR2 YYNGEE. CDR3 sequence reads: CASSVTGTFNTEAFF. CDR3 in DNA: TGTGCCAGCAGCGTAACCGGCACCTTCAACACTGAAGCTTTCTTT.

The genes are TRBV6-1 and TRBJ2-1, with 7 bases lining up with TRBD1. V gave up 3 bases and J gave up 3 bases; unmatched junction bases: 8. CDR1 is MNHNS, CDR2 SASEGT, per germline. The CDR3 is 16 amino acids. The CDR3 here is CASSETGRFGYNEQFF. Written as DNA, the CDR3 is TGTGCCAGCAGTGAGACAGGGAGATTCGGCTACAATGAGCAGTTCTTC.